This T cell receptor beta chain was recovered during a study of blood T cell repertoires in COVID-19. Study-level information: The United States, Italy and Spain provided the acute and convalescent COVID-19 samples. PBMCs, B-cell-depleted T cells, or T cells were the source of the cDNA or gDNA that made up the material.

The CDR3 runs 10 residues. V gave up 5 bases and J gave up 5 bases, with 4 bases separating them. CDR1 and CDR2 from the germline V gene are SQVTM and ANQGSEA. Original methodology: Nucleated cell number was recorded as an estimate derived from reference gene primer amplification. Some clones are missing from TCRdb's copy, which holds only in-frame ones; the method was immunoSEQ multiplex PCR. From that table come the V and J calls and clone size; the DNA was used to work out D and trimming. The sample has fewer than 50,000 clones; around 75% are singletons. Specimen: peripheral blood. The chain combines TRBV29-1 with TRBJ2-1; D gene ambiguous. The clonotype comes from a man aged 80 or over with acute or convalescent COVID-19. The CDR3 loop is CSVSDNEQFF. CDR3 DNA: TGCAGCGTTTCTGACAATGAGCAGTTCTTC.